This T cell receptor (beta chain) appears in the sequencing data of a study of Ad26.COV2.S vaccination and SARS-CoV-2 variants. Treatment reported: over 15 received Ad26.COV2.S at low or high dose, single or two shots; five or six received placebo; per-sample allocation not given. Sample collection was performed on day 63 after the first vaccine or placebo injection. Using immunoSEQ multiplex PCR, the repertoire was profiled, and TCRdb retains in-frame clones only, with some absent. The sample comprises about 450,000 clones, roughly 87% of which are singletons, and just over 2.5% rests with the top ten. Germline CDR1 and CDR2: SGHRS and YFSETQ. With V trimmed by 0 bases and J by 5 bases, 2 bases remained unmatched. The CDR3 has 15 residues.

The sequenced sample was peripheral blood, obtained in a trial of Ad26.COV2.S vaccine versus placebo. The origin of this receptor is a person between 18 and 65 years old who received the Ad26.COV2.S COVID-19 vaccine or a placebo. J is TRBJ2-3 and V is TRBV5-1; 11 positions match TRBD2. The DNA of the CDR3 is TGCGCCAGCAGCTTGGAACTAGCGGGAGAAGATACGCAGTATTTT. Translated, it gives CASSLELAGEDTQYF.